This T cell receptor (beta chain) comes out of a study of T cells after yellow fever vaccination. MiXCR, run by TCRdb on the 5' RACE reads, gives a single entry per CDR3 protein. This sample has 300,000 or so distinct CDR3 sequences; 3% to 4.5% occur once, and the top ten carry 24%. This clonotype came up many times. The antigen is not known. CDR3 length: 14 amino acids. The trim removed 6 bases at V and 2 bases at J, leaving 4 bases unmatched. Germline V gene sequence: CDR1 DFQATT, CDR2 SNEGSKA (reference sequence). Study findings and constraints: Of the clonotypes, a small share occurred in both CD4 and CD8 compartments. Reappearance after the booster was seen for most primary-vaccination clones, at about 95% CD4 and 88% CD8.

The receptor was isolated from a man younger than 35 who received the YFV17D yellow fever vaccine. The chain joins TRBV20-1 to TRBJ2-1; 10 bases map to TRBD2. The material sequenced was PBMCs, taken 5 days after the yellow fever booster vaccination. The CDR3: CSASSGGAYNEQFF. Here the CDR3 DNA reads TGCAGTGCGAGCAGCGGGGGGGCCTACAATGAGCAGTTCTTC.